These 5 T cell receptor beta chains were sequenced from one sample in a study of T-cell reconstitution after alpha-beta-depleted transplantation in children. As it was prepared, the TCRbeta library received unique molecular identifiers. Each CDR3 protein is one row after TCRdb ran MiXCR on the PCR reads. The sample lists hundreds of thousands of distinct CDR3 sequences, about an eighth seen once, with 2.2% in the top ten. Source: PBMCs, mostly from graft donor cells, taken 360 days after TCRalphabeta/CD19-depleted stem cell transplant. These TCRs come from a male patient younger than 18 who had a stem cell transplant for acute myeloid leukemia, so the T cells may come from the graft donor.

V and J are TRBV7-8 and TRBJ2-3; a possible D gene is TRBD2 (5 bases). Trimming stripped 1 base from V and 2 bases from J, with 10 bases between. This CDR3 contains 15 residues. Germline V gene data show CDR1 as SGHVS and CDR2 as FQNEAQ. The CDR3 reads CASSLGGEFTDTQYF. CDR3 DNA sequence: TGTGCCAGCAGCTTAGGGGGAGAGTTCACAGATACGCAGTATTTT.

V usage is TRBV20-1 and J usage is TRBJ1-3; no definite D call. The V end lost 0 bases, the J end lost 0 bases, and 6 bases lay between the germline ends. Germline V CDR1 and CDR2: DFQATT, SNEGSKA (reference sequence). This CDR3 is built from 14 residues. DNA of the CDR3: TGCAGTGCTAGAGAGAGGAGCTCTGGAAACACCATATATTTT. Translated, it gives CSARERSSGNTIYF.

V gene TRBV30 combines with J gene TRBJ2-3, with 9 bases lining up with TRBD1. Germline V CDR1 and CDR2: GTSNPN, SVGIG (reference sequence). V dropped 3 bases and J dropped 3; count of bases not matched to a gene: 7. The CDR3 is 15 residues long. The chain's CDR3 is CAWSPGQGRTDTQYF. DNA of the CDR3: TGTGCCTGGAGCCCCGGACAGGGGAGAACAGATACGCAGTATTTT.

The chain links TRBV10-3 to TRBJ2-5; 14 positions match TRBD2. The CDR3 runs to 17 residues. Germline CDR1 ENHRY, CDR2 SYGVKD. The ends lost 6 bases at V and 1 base at J; junction bases unmatched: 7. The CDR3, as DNA: TGTGCCATCAGCCGACTAGCGGGAGGGCCGCCCCAAGAGACCCAGTACTTC. It is translated as CAISRLAGGPPQETQYF.

This chain joins TRBV28 and TRBJ1-2; a possible D gene is TRBD1 (5 bases). V lost 3 bases to trimming and J lost 5 bases, with 31 bases between them. Germline CDR1 MDHEN, CDR2 SYDVKM. This CDR3 spans 20 amino acids. This CDR3 is CASSFSLHDRGLRGDYGYTF. CDR3 in DNA: TGTGCCAGCAGTTTCTCTCTCCACGACAGAGGCCTGCGAGGGGATTATGGCTACACCTTC.